A selection of T cell receptor beta chains follows, all from one sample in a study of shared clonotypes between healthy human individuals. The protocol was immunoSEQ multiplex PCR, while the TCRdb copy is restricted to in-frame clones and leaves out a portion. Seen here are about 2.4 million clones, roughly 93% observed once, and the top ten hold approximately 0.35%. The sample taken for sequencing was naive CD4+ T cells from PBMCs. The origin of the receptors is a man aged 18-30 years in good health. Some clones in this sample may be carry-over from other donors' samples. CDR3s include the opening cysteine and the closing phenylalanine or tryptophan. D genes are given only for firm matches. The listing skips clone size in some rows; elsewhere it reads once, few, many or a size class.

- | - | TRBJ2-5 | TRBV28 | TGTGCCAGCACTATTCCGACAGATCAAGAGACCCAGTACTTC | CASTIPTDQETQYF
TRBD2 | - | TRBJ2-1 | TRBV7-3 | TGTGCCAGCAGCATCGGGACTAGCGGGACCCCCCAGTTCTTC | CASSIGTSGTPQFF
TRBD2 | - | TRBJ2-1 | TRBV28 | TGTGCCAGCAGTCCCGGCGGACTAGCGGAGCAGTTCTTC | CASSPGGLAEQFF
TRBD2 | - | TRBJ2-7 | TRBV11-1 | TGTGCCAGCAGCCTATTAGGGACTAGCGACGTCTACGAGCAGTACTTC | CASSLLGTSDVYEQYF
TRBD1 | - | TRBJ1-2 | TRBV6-1 | TGTGCCAGCAGTGAAGTGGGCCAGGGGGCGGGTGGCTACACCTTC | CASSEVGQGAGGYTF
- | - | TRBJ1-6 | TRBV30 | TGTGCCTGGAGTAGCTCTTCGTGGTCACCCCTCCACTTT | CAWSSSSWSPLHF
- | - | TRBJ2-7 | TRBV7-6 | TGTGCCAGCAGCTTTAGACCCATGAGCTCCTACGAGCAGTACTTC | CASSFRPMSSYEQYF
TRBD1 | - | TRBJ2-1 | TRBV11-2 | TGTGCCAGCACTGCAAGGGGACAGCCCTACAATGAGCAGTTCTTC | CASTARGQPYNEQFF
- | - | TRBJ1-5 | TRBV28 | TGTGCCAGCAGTTTCCTATCTTCAGGGTCCTTTAGCAATCAGCCCCAGCATTTT | CASSFLSSGSFSNQPQHF
TRBD1 | - | TRBJ1-3 | TRBV10-3 | TGTGCCATCAGCGTCTCGACAGGGACTGGAAACACCATATATTTT | CAISVSTGTGNTIYF
TRBD1 | - | TRBJ1-3 | TRBV5-1 | TGCGCCAGCAGCGCACTGCAGGGGGAAGGTGGAAACACCATATATTTT | CASSALQGEGGNTIYF
- | - | TRBJ1-1 | TRBV28 | TGTGCCAGCAGTTCTGCTACGAACACTGAAGCTTTCTTT | CASSSATNTEAFF
- | - | TRBJ2-4 | TRBV6-1 | TGTGCCAGTAAGCCTAACAGGGTTGGCAAAAACATTCAGTACTTC | CASKPNRVGKNIQYF
TRBD1 | - | TRBJ2-7 | TRBV23-1 | TGCGCCAGCAGTCAATTTTTCAGGGAGACAGGGCTCTCCTTTCCTTACGAGCAGTACTTC | CASSQFFRETGLSFPYEQYF
- | - | TRBJ1-5 | TRBV5-4 | TGTGCCAGCAGCTTGGTAGGCTCGGATCAGCCCCAGCATTTT | CASSLVGSDQPQHF
TRBD2 | once | TRBJ2-5 | TRBV7-2 | TGTGCCAGCAGCCCCTTGGACCGTAGCGGGAAAGAGACCCAGTACTTC | CASSPLDRSGKETQYF
- | - | TRBJ1-5 | TRBV5-1 | TGCGCCAGCAGCCCCTTAAGCAATCAGCCCCAGCATTTT | CASSPLSNQPQHF
- | - | TRBJ1-2 | TRBV29-1 | TGCAGCGTTGCCGACATTGCCCCCTATGGCTACACCTTC | CSVADIAPYGYTF
TRBD2 | - | TRBJ2-1 | TRBV5-4 | TGTGCCAGCAGCCGAGCGGGAGGCTCTAATGAGCAGTTCTTC | CASSRAGGSNEQFF
- | - | TRBJ1-5 | TRBV10-2 | TGCGCCAGCAGTGAGTCAAGGGGAGTCAATCAGCCCCAGCATTTT | CASSESRGVNQPQHF
- | once | TRBJ1-5 | TRBV6-5 | TGTGCCAGCAGTATGGGCAGGGCCGGGTGGCCCCAGCATTTT | CASSMGRAGWPQHF
- | - | TRBJ1-4 | TRBV5-1 | TGCGCCAGCAGCTCCGGACCAGCAACTAATGAAAAACTGTTTTTT | CASSSGPATNEKLFF
- | - | TRBJ2-3 | TRBV5-1 | TGCGCCAGCAGCTTGCCGGGCCTCGGGGATACGCAGTATTTT | CASSLPGLGDTQYF
TRBD1 | - | TRBJ2-7 | TRBV5-1 | TGCGCCAGCAGGGACCAGGGGGCGATTTCCGAGCAGTACTTC | CASRDQGAISEQYF
- | - | TRBJ1-2 | TRBV16 | TGTGCCAGCAGCCCCGGGGGGCAGCAGCGAATTGTCTATGGCTACACCTTC | CASSPGGQQRIVYGYTF
- | - | TRBJ2-7 | TRBV5-4 | TGTGCCAGCAGCTTGATGGGTATTCCCACCTACGAGCAGTACTTC | CASSLMGIPTYEQYF
- | - | TRBJ1-2 | TRBV4-3 | TGCGCCAGCAGCCAAGAACTGGGAGCTAACTATGGCTACACCTTC | CASSQELGANYGYTF
TRBD1 | - | TRBJ2-3 | TRBV6-4 | TGTGCCAGCAGTGGGGGACAGGGACCAGATACGCAGTATTTT | CASSGGQGPDTQYF
- | - | TRBJ2-1 | TRBV2 | TGTGCCAGCAGTGAGGGGGGACGAAGTCCGGATGAGCAGTTCTTC | CASSEGGRSPDEQFF
TRBD2 | - | TRBJ2-7 | TRBV7-2 | TGTGCCAGCAGCTCATCTTCGACTAGCGGGAGGGCCGGGCGCTACGAGCAGTACTTC | CASSSSSTSGRAGRYEQYF
- | - | TRBJ2-3 | TRBV6-5 | TGTGCCAGCAGTTACGGATATACGCAGTATTTT | CASSYGYTQYF
TRBD2 | - | TRBJ2-1 | TRBV9 | TGTGCCAGCAGCCCCCTAGCGGGAGGCTACAATGAGCAGTTCTTC | CASSPLAGGYNEQFF
- | - | TRBJ1-1 | TRBV7-3 | TGTGCCAGCAGCCCGCAGAGGATGGTCACTGAAGCTTTCTTT | CASSPQRMVTEAFF
- | - | TRBJ2-5 | TRBV28 | TGTGCCAGCAGACCTACCTCGGGACATATAGAGACCCAGTACTTC | CASRPTSGHIETQYF
- | few | TRBJ2-2 | TRBV28 | TGTGCCAGCAGTTTAGTCACCGGGGAGCTGTTTTTT | CASSLVTGELFF
- | few | TRBJ1-1 | TRBV29-1 | TGCAGCGTCGTGAGACAGTACACTGAAGCTTTCTTT | CSVVRQYTEAFF
- | - | TRBJ2-7 | TRBV11-3 | TGTGCCAGCAGCCCAACTACAGACCGGACGGAGCAGTACTTC | CASSPTTDRTEQYF
- | - | TRBJ2-3 | TRBV29-1 | TGCAGCGTCAAAGTACAGGGCCGAGCAGATACGCAGTATTTT | CSVKVQGRADTQYF
- | - | TRBJ2-3 | TRBV5-1 | TGCGCCAGCAGCACCGGGAGAATGAACTCAGATACGCAGTATTTT | CASSTGRMNSDTQYF
- | - | TRBJ1-4 | TRBV27 | TGTGCCAGCAGTTTATGGGCCCCGGCACAGGGAGGTACTAATGAAAAACTGTTTTTT | CASSLWAPAQGGTNEKLFF
- | - | TRBJ1-1 | TRBV28 | TGTGCCAGCGGTCGGGCAGGTTACACTGAAGCTTTCTTT | CASGRAGYTEAFF
TRBD1 | - | TRBJ2-3 | TRBV6-5 | TGTGCCAGCAGTAGGGGACAGGGGATGACAGATACGCAGTATTTT | CASSRGQGMTDTQYF
TRBD2 | - | TRBJ2-2 | TRBV5-1 | TGCGCCAGCAGCTTGGCCGGGGGGGCCTCCACCGGGGAGCTGTTTTTT | CASSLAGGASTGELFF
TRBD2 | - | TRBJ2-1 | TRBV18 | TGTGCCAGCTCGGCTGCACTAGCGGGAGGCCTATACAATGAGCAGTTCTTC | CASSAALAGGLYNEQFF
- | - | TRBJ2-7 | TRBV30 | TGTGCCTGGAGTTGGGTGACCGACTACGAGCAGTACTTC | CAWSWVTDYEQYF
- | - | TRBJ2-3 | TRBV5-1 | TGCGCCAGCAGCTTGGACGGTGGCGGGCCAGGAGATACGCAGTATTTT | CASSLDGGGPGDTQYF
- | - | TRBJ2-1 | TRBV28 | TGTGCCAGCAGTTCACCATTTAAAACCAACGGTGAGCAGTTCTTC | CASSSPFKTNGEQFF
- | - | TRBJ1-2 | TRBV29-1 | TGCAGCGTTGAGGGGGGCCGCTATGGCTACACCTTC | CSVEGGRYGYTF